This T cell receptor beta chain comes out of a study of blood T cell repertoires in COVID-19. Per germline, CDR1 GTSNPN and CDR2 SVGIG (reference sequence). The CDR3 has 11 residues. Clones were sequenced by immunoSEQ multiplex PCR, and TCRdb holds only the in-frame ones, with some missing. The table has approximately 200,000 clones, over 75% seen once. This receptor was taken from a human donor in a cohort sampled during active COVID-19. Sequencing input: peripheral blood. The chain carries TRBV30 and TRBJ2-3; D might be TRBD2 (5 bases). The chain's CDR3 is CAGPFGGTQYF. As DNA, the CDR3 is TGTGCTGGGCCTTTCGGAGGTACGCAGTATTTT.